The 2 T cell receptor beta chains below come from one sample, sequenced in a study of prognosis after radiotherapy for stage I lung cancer. Genomic DNA was the source, and TCR beta CDR3 was amplified from it by two-round multiplex PCR. The first PCR round targeted every TRBV and TRBJ gene with specific primers. TCRdb called the multiplex PCR reads again in MiXCR, with one record for every CDR3 protein. This table holds approximately 14,000 distinct CDR3 sequences, around half found once. The sample consisted of PBMCs, taken before or after stereotactic body radiation therapy (not recorded which). These receptors were taken from a donor aged 50 or older with non-small cell lung cancer.

This chain connects TRBV6-4 to TRBJ2-7, with TRBD1 identical over 7 bases. CDR1 is MRHNA, CDR2 SNTAGT, per germline. V was pared by 2 bases and J by 2 bases, with 15 bases of the junction left unmatched. The CDR3 loop spans 18 amino acids. The DNA for the CDR3 is TGTGCCAGCAGTGACCGTTGCCTTGACAGGGAAGGACCCTACGAGCAGTACTTC. This gives the protein CASSDRCLDREGPYEQYF.

This chain links TRBV11-2 with TRBJ2-7; 11 bases agree with TRBD2. CDR1 is SGHAT and CDR2 is FQNNGV in the germline V gene. J was trimmed by 3 bases and V by 0 bases; bases with no gene match: 1. This CDR3 comprises 15 residues. CDR3 amino acids: CASSLEGLAGYEQYF. For the CDR3, the DNA is TGTGCCAGCAGCTTAGAAGGACTAGCGGGCTACGAGCAGTACTTC. Complete variable domain (other parts from reference TRBV11-2 and TRBJ2-7): EAGVAQSPRYKIIEKRQSVAFWCNPISGHATLYWYQQILGQGPKLLIQFQNNGVVDDSQLPKDRFSAERLKGVDSTLKIQPAKLEDSAVYLCASSLEGLAGYEQYFGPGTRLTVT.